These T cell receptor beta chains were read from a single sample in a study of regulatory T cells in long-lasting Graves disease. A single record per CDR3 protein comes from TCRdb applying MiXCR to the multiplex PCR reads. Here the sample spans about 300,000 distinct CDR3 sequences, roughly a fifth being singletons. Material: peripheral blood mononuclear cells (PBMCs), obtained when the disease was refractory, from a patient treated with antithyroid drugs. The receptors come from a female donor with Graves disease. The CDR3 runs from the conserved cysteine through the conserved F or W. D genes are given only for firm matches. Size tells how often a clone was seen (once, few, many) or the class of an expanded clone, and some rows leave it out.

size	D	J	V	DNA	CDR3
few	-	TRBJ2-5	TRBV29-1	TGCAGCGTTGAAGGGGGCAGGGAGACCCAGTACTTC	CSVEGGRETQYF
many	-	TRBJ2-7	TRBV20-1	TGCAGTGCTAGAGGCCGCAGGAGCTCCTACGAGCAGTACTTC	CSARGRRSSYEQYF
many	TRBD1	TRBJ2-5	TRBV9	TGTGCCAGCAGCGTAGGCCTGGTGGGGACAGGAACTTCCCAAGAGACCCAGTACTTC	CASSVGLVGTGTSQETQYF
many	-	TRBJ2-7	TRBV28	TGTGCCAGCAGATCACCCGGGGGCGGTCACGAGCAGTACTTC	CASRSPGGGHEQYF
-	-	TRBJ1-5	TRBV20-1	TGCAGTGCTTCCGGCGGGGTTGACCAGCCCCAGCATTTT	CSASGGVDQPQHF
-	-	TRBJ2-3	TRBV7-2	TGTGCCAGCAGCTTACCTACAGGGTCCACAGATACGCAGTATTTT	CASSLPTGSTDTQYF
-	-	TRBJ2-2	TRBV3-1	TGTGCCAGCAGCCAAGAACACACCGGGGAGCTGTTTTTT	CASSQEHTGELFF
-	TRBD1	TRBJ2-4	TRBV19	TGTGCCAGTAGTCTAGGGACAGGGAGGAACATTCAGTACTTC	CASSLGTGRNIQYF
-	-	TRBJ1-6	TRBV4-2	TGTGCCAGCAGCCAAGAGTGGGGGCGGGGGGCCTATAATTCACCCCTCCACTTT	CASSQEWGRGAYNSPLHF
few	TRBD1	TRBJ1-2	TRBV10-2	TGCGCCAGCAGTGAGTCCGGGGACAGTCTCGCCTATGGCTACACCTTC	CASSESGDSLAYGYTF
few	-	TRBJ2-3	TRBV7-2	TGTGCCAGCGTCGGTCAGTTCACAGATACGCAGTATTTT	CASVGQFTDTQYF
many	TRBD1	TRBJ2-7	TRBV7-2	TGTGCCAGCAGCCTAACAGGGGTTTCCTACGAGCAGTACTTC	CASSLTGVSYEQYF
many	-	TRBJ1-1	TRBV28	TGTGCCAGCAGTGTCACGGGACAAGGCCCTGAAGCTTTCTTT	CASSVTGQGPEAFF
few	-	TRBJ2-7	TRBV6-1	TGTGCCAGCAGACCCGGTGTGTCCCTCTCCTACGAGCAGTACTTC	CASRPGVSLSYEQYF
-	-	TRBJ2-7	TRBV11-2	TGTGCCAGCAGCTCCCTGGGACTTTCCTACGAGCAGTACTTC	CASSSLGLSYEQYF
-	-	TRBJ2-2	TRBV11-2	TGTGCCAGCAGCTTAGGTTTAACGGGAGAGGCCGGGGAGCTGTTTTTT	CASSLGLTGEAGELFF
many	-	TRBJ2-7	TRBV28	TGTGCCAGCTTGGGGGGTTACGAGCAGTACTTC	CASLGGYEQYF
many	TRBD1	TRBJ2-7	TRBV6-1	TGTGCCAGCAGGTCACCGGGACAGGGCAGGTACGAGCAGTACTTC	CASRSPGQGRYEQYF
many	-	TRBJ2-7	TRBV3-1	TGTGCCAGCAGCCAACCGGGACGGCGGGGCGAGCAGTACTTC	CASSQPGRRGEQYF
-	-	TRBJ1-5	TRBV5-7	TGTGCCAGCAGCTTGTATCAGCCCCAGCATTTT	CASSLYQPQHF
many	TRBD1	TRBJ2-5	TRBV7-6	TGTGCCAGCAGCTTATCGTTATCTAGGGGGCTTGAGACCCAGTACTTC	CASSLSLSRGLETQYF
many	-	TRBJ2-5	TRBV12-3/TRBV12-4	TGTGCCAGCAGTTTGTTTACGGGGGCCGTAGAGACCCAGTACTTC	CASSLFTGAVETQYF
few	-	TRBJ2-1	TRBV27	TGTGCCAGCAGTTGGGGGAGCTCCTACAATGAGCAGTTCTTC	CASSWGSSYNEQFF
-	-	TRBJ2-3	TRBV7-2	TGTGCCAGCAGCTCGGACTACCTTAGCACAGATACGCAGTATTTT	CASSSDYLSTDTQYF
-	TRBD1	TRBJ1-2	TRBV20-1	TGCAGTGCTAGGCCGGGACAGCTTATTAACCCTAACTATGGCTACACCTTC	CSARPGQLINPNYGYTF